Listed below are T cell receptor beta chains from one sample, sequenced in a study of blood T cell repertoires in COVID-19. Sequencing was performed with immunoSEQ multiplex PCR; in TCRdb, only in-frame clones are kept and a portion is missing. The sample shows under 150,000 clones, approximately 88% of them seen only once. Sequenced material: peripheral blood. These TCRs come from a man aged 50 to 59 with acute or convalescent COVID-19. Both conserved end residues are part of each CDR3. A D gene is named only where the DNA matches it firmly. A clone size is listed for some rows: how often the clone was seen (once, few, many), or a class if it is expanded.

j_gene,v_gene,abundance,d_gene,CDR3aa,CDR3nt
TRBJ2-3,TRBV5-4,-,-,CASSFLGPRNVDTQYF,TGTGCCAGCAGCTTCTTGGGCCCTCGCAACGTCGATACGCAGTATTTT
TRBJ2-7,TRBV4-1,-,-,CASSHAGQSYEQYF,TGCGCCAGCAGCCACGCGGGACAGTCCTACGAGCAGTACTTC
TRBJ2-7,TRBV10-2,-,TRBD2,CASRKAGGPYEQYF,TGCGCCAGCAGAAAAGCGGGAGGGCCCTACGAGCAGTACTTC
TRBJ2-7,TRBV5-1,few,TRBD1,CASSLGDRKEYEQYF,TGCGCCAGCAGCTTGGGGGACAGGAAGGAATACGAGCAGTACTTC
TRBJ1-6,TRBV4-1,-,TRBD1,CASSQEGTGRESPLHF,TGCGCCAGCAGCCAAGAGGGGACAGGGAGGGAATCACCCCTCCACTTT
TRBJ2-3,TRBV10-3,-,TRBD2,CAIKAGGPGTDTQYF,TGTGCCATAAAAGCGGGAGGGCCTGGCACAGATACGCAGTATTTT
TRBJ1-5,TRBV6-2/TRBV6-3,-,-,CASSPLVGRGNQPQHF,TGTGCCAGCAGCCCACTAGTAGGGCGGGGCAATCAGCCCCAGCATTTT
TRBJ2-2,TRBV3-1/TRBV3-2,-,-,CASDLGTGGRELFF,TGTGCCAGCGATTTGGGGACTGGGGGTCGGGAGCTGTTTTTT
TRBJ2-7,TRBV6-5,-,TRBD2,CASRPGTTTYEQYF,TGTGCCAGCAGACCCGGGACTACCACTTACGAGCAGTACTTC
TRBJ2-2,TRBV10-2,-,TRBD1,CASRTTGGETGELFF,TGCGCCAGCAGAACGACAGGGGGCGAAACCGGGGAGCTGTTTTTT
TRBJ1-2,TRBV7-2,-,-,CASSLRVRYEGDYGYTF,TGTGCCAGCAGCTTACGGGTCCGGTATGAGGGGGACTATGGCTACACCTTC
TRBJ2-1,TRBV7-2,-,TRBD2,CASSLWTSGSSYNEQFF,TGTGCCAGCAGCTTATGGACTAGCGGGAGCTCCTACAATGAGCAGTTCTTC
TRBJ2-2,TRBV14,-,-,CASSRLASANTGELFF,TGTGCCAGCAGCCGCTTGGCGAGCGCTAACACCGGGGAGCTGTTTTTT
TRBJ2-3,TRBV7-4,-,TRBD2,CASSLIALTSGRSSTDTQYF,TGTGCCAGCAGCTTAATCGCCCTTACTAGCGGGAGATCTAGCACAGATACGCAGTATTTT
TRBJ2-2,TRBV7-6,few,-,CASSLSSAGELFF,TGTGCCAGCAGCTTATCATCAGCCGGGGAGCTGTTTTTT
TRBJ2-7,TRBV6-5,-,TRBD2,CASRRTSGSSYEQYF,TGTGCCAGCAGACGGACTAGCGGGAGCTCCTACGAGCAGTACTTC
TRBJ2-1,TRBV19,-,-,CASSLGGLSYNEQFF,TGTGCCAGTAGTCTCGGCGGGCTGTCCTACAATGAGCAGTTCTTC
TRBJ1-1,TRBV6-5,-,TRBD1,CASKGRGPMNTEAFF,TGTGCCAGCAAAGGCAGGGGGCCTATGAACACTGAAGCTTTCTTT
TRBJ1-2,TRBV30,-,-,CAWSVRVRKSDYGYSF,TGTGCCTGGAGTGTACGGGTCAGGAAGTCGGACTATGGCTACTCCTTC
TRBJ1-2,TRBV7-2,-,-,CASSLAREGYTF,TGTGCCAGCAGCTTAGCGAGGGAAGGCTACACCTTC
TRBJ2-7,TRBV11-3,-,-,CASSPTQGSYEQYF,TGTGCCAGCAGCCCCACTCAGGGCTCCTACGAGCAGTACTTC
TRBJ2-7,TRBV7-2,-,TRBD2,CASSLVGGGYEQYF,TGTGCCAGCAGCTTAGTTGGGGGAGGGTACGAGCAGTACTTC